This T cell receptor (beta chain) was found in a study of shared clonotypes between healthy human individuals. About this clone: The antigen remains unidentified.

General study results and limits: Sequencing of the sorted subsets was shown by rarefaction to be incomplete despite large depth. Shared clonotypes across all four donors exceeded non-shared ones in generation probability.

Some clones are missing from TCRdb's copy, which holds only in-frame ones; the method was immunoSEQ multiplex PCR. The sample shows about 360,000 clones, over 70% of them seen only once. Trimming pared 1 base from V and 3 bases from J, leaving 10 bases between. CDR1 is SGHDT, CDR2 YYEEEE, per germline. This CDR3 contains 14 residues. The receptor was derived from a young man in good health. V and J are TRBV5-6 and TRBJ2-5, with unresolved D. Sequencing was carried out using memory CD4+ T cells sorted from blood. Documented subset: CD45RA-negative fraction. The CDR3 DNA is TGTGCCAGCAGCTTGTTGTCAGAAGAAGAGACCCAGTACTTC. Translation gives CASSLLSEEETQYF.